This entry features one TCR beta chain sequence. This clonotype came up a few times. The target of this receptor is not known. Base qualities are not recorded, but no much larger clone differs from it by a single base. This specimen belongs to a study of response to subunit inactivated influenza vaccine (dated by TCRdb to between 2017 and 2018). For context, the study as a whole: Deep quantitative T cell receptor repertoire profiling was used in the study to track responses to a trivalent subunit inactivated influenza vaccine.

What the study reported, not specific to this receptor: The authors suggested that each seasonal influenza vaccination may recruit only a limited number of new T cells.

The method behind the library was RT-PCR. TCRdb records Illumina HiSeq 2500 as the sequencer. TCRdb trimmed public reads at Q25 via fastp, called clones via MiXCR and kept in-frame beta chains. Merged by CDR3 protein, the rows form single entries marked with the most common genes and DNA. A total of approximately 570,000 distinct CDR3 sequences appear in this sample, 7.5% to 8.5% of them only once. Roughly 13% of the sample is held by the ten biggest clonotypes. The starting material was PBMCs from blood, obtained around 25 months after vaccination. The sequence derives from a man aged 50 to 75 who received an inactivated influenza vaccine. Donor details come from another sample of the same person, matched by shared clones.

The nucleotide sequence is given as TGTGCCAGCAGAAAGACAGGGGGCCGATACAATGAGCAGTTCTTC. Its protein is CASRKTGGRYNEQFF. The chain is encoded by TRBV12-3 or TRBV12-4 joined to TRBJ2-1; TRBD1 matches 10 bases in the middle. V is cut back by 6 bases and J by 4 bases, with 6 bases in the junction unmatched. The CDR3 holds 15 amino acids from the cysteine to the phenylalanine. The read is trimmed to its CDR3 DNA, 45 bases read in frame from base 1.